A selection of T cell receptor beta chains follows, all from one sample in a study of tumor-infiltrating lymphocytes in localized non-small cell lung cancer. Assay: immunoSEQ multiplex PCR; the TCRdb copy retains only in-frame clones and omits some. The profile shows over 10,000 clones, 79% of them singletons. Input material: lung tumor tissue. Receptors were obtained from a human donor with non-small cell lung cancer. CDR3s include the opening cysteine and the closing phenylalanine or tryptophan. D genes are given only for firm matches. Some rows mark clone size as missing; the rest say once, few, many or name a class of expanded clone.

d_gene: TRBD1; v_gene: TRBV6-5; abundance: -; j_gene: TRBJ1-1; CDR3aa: CASSKRQGWAFF; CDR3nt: TGTGCCAGCAGTAAGAGACAGGGCTGGGCTTTCTTT
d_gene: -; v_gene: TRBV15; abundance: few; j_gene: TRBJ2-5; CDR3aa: CATSRGWETQYF; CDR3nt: TGTGCCACCAGCAGAGGGTGGGAGACCCAGTACTTC
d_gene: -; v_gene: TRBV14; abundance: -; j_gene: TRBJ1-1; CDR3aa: CASSQHYTEAFF; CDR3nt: TGTGCCAGCAGCCAACATTACACTGAAGCTTTCTTT
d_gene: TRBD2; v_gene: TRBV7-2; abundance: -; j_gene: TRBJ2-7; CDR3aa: CASSFRGRDEQYF; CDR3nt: TGTGCCAGCAGCTTTCGGGGGAGGGACGAGCAGTACTTC
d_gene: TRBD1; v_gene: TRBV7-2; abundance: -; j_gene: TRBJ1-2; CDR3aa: CASSPDRGYGYTF; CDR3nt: TGTGCCAGCAGCCCCGACAGGGGTTATGGCTACACCTTC
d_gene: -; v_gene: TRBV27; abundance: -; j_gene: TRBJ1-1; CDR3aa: CASSLNRYTEAFF; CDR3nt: TGTGCCAGCAGTTTAAATAGGTACACTGAAGCTTTCTTT
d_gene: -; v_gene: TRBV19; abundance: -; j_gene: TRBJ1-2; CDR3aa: CASRGILGYGYTF; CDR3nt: TGTGCCAGTAGGGGAATCCTCGGCTATGGCTACACCTTC
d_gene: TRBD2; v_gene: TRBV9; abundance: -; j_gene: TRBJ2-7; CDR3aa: CASSVGVAGADEQYF; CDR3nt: TGTGCCAGCAGCGTAGGAGTGGCGGGAGCAGACGAGCAGTACTTC
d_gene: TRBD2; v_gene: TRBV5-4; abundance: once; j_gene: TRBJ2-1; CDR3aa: CASSLPGLAGTIQFF; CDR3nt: TGTGCCAGCAGTTTACCGGGACTAGCGGGAACTATACAGTTCTTC
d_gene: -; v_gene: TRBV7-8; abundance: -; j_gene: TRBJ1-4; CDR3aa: CASSPRTRITNEKLFF; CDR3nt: TGTGCCAGCAGCCCCAGGACAAGGATCACTAATGAAAAACTGTTTTTT
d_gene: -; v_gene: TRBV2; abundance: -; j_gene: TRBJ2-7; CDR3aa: CASSPWRAHSYEQYF; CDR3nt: TGTGCCAGCAGCCCCTGGAGGGCCCACTCCTACGAGCAGTACTTC
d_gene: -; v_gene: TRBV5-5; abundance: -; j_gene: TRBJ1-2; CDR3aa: CASSLAQGFGYTF; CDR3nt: TGTGCCAGCAGCTTGGCCCAGGGGTTTGGCTACACCTTC
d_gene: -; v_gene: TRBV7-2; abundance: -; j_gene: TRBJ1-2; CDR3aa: CASSLDVDGYTF; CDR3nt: TGTGCCAGCAGCTTAGATGTGGATGGCTACACCTTC
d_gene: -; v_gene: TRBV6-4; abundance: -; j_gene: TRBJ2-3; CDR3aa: CASSVGSGSPDTQYF; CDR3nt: TGTGCCAGCAGTGTAGGATCAGGGAGCCCAGATACGCAGTATTTT
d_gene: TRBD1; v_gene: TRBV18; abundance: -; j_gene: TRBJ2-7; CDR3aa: CASSDQGARPEQYF; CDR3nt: TGTGCCAGCTCGGACCAGGGGGCGCGTCCAGAGCAGTACTTC
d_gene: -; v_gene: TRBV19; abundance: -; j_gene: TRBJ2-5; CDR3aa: CATDGGGRRETQYF; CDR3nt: TGTGCCACCGACGGGGGTGGCCGACGGGAGACCCAGTACTTC
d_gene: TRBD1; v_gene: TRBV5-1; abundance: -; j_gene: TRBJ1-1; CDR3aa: CASSTGQINTEAFF; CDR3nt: TGCGCCAGCAGCACGGGACAGATTAACACTGAAGCTTTCTTT
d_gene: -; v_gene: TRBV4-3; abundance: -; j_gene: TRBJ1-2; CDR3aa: CASSQVRGGPPLANYGYTF; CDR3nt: TGCGCCAGCAGCCAAGTCCGTGGGGGACCCCCTTTAGCTAACTATGGCTACACCTTC
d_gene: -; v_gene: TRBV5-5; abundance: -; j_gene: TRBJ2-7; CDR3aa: CASSVSVEQYF; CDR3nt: TGTGCCAGCAGCGTTAGCGTCGAGCAGTACTTC
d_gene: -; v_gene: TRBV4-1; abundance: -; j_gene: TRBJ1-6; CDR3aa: CASSQHLSGANSPLHF; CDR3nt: TGCGCCAGCAGCCAGCACTTGAGCGGAGCCAATTCACCCCTCCACTTT
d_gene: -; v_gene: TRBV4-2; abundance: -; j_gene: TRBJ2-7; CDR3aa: CASSQVVNEQYF; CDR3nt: TGTGCCAGCAGCCAAGTTGTCAACGAGCAGTACTTC
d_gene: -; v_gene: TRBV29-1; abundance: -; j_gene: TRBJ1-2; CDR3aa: CSVAGSLYGYTF; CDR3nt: TGCAGCGTTGCCGGGTCCCTCTATGGCTACACCTTC
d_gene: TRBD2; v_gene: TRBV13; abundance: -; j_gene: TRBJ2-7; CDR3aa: CASSLERGGVYEQYF; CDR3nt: TGTGCCAGCAGCTTAGAGCGGGGTGGAGTCTACGAGCAGTACTTC
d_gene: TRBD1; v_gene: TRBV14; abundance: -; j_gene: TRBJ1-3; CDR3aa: CASSHRTGPGNTIYF; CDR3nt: TGTGCCAGCAGCCATCGGACAGGGCCTGGAAACACCATATATTTT
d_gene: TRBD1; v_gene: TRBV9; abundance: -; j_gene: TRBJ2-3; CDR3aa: CASSPRGTGTDTQYF; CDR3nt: TGTGCCAGCAGCCCCAGGGGGACAGGAACAGATACGCAGTATTTT
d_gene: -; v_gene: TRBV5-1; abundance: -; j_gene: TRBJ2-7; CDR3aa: CASSGGDGTAYEQYF; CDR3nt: TGCGCCAGCAGCGGGGGGGACGGGACAGCCTACGAGCAGTACTTC
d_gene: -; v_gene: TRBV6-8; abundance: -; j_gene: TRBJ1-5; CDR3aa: CASNLQPQHF; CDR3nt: TGTGCCAGCAACCTCCAGCCCCAGCATTTT
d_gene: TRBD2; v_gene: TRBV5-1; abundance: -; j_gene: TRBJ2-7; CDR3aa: CASSLESSGARSSYEQYF; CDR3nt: TGCGCCAGCAGCTTGGAGTCAAGCGGGGCTAGAAGCTCCTACGAGCAGTACTTC